This is a list of T cell receptor beta chains from one sample in a study of a mutant IDH1 vaccine in newly diagnosed glioma. Generated by immunoSEQ multiplex PCR, the TCRdb table keeps only in-frame clones and is missing some. Of 30,000 to 40,000 clones in the sample, around 83% are singletons; the top ten hold about 2%. Antigen specificity for these receptors is unknown. The starting material was PBMCs, obtained from a glioma patient whose treatment included an IDH1 peptide vaccine. These receptors were obtained from a man aged 35 to 55 with glioma. Each CDR3 is given with its conserved first and last residue. Each record gives: D gene, J gene, V gene, clone size, CDR3 protein, CDR3 DNA. D genes are given only for firm matches. Size tells how often a clone was seen (once, few, many) or the class of an expanded clone, and some rows leave it out.

>-|TRBJ2-7|TRBV6-5|-
CASREQGGGYEQYF
TGTGCCAGCAGGGAACAGGGTGGAGGCTACGAGCAGTACTTC
>-|TRBJ1-2|TRBV19|-
CASSPLGREYGYTF
TGTGCCAGTAGTCCCCTGGGGCGGGAATATGGCTACACCTTC
>-|TRBJ1-1|TRBV7-9|-
CASSLVGEDTEAFF
TGTGCCAGCAGCTTAGTTGGTGAGGACACTGAAGCTTTCTTT
>-|TRBJ2-1|TRBV4-3|-
CASRHRGPPQQGGNEQFF
TGCGCCAGCAGGCACCGGGGCCCTCCCCAACAGGGCGGCAATGAGCAGTTCTTC
>-|TRBJ1-1|TRBV2|-
CASSVQGLGVTEAFF
TGTGCCAGCAGTGTACAGGGACTCGGAGTCACTGAAGCTTTCTTT
>TRBD2|TRBJ2-5|TRBV4-2|-
CASSQYKGGETQYF
TGTGCCAGCAGCCAATACAAGGGAGGGGAGACCCAGTACTTC
>-|TRBJ1-5|TRBV5-1|medium-sized
CASSRSGTGGQPQHF
TGCGCCAGCAGCCGATCAGGGACTGGGGGTCAGCCCCAGCATTTT
>TRBD1|TRBJ2-2|TRBV5-4|-
CASSLVGQGATGELFF
TGTGCCAGCAGCTTGGTGGGACAGGGGGCCACCGGGGAGCTGTTTTTT
>-|TRBJ1-5|TRBV4-1|-
CASSQDPPGGRDSNQPQHF
TGCGCCAGCAGCCAAGATCCGCCCGGGGGCAGAGATAGCAATCAGCCCCAGCATTTT
>TRBD1|TRBJ1-4|TRBV15|once
CATRGTGGAGEKLFF
TGTGCCACCAGGGGGACAGGGGGCGCGGGTGAAAAACTGTTTTTT
>TRBD2|TRBJ2-7|TRBV19|once
CASSTPAGAPYEQYF
TGTGCCAGTAGTACACCAGCGGGAGCGCCCTACGAGCAGTACTTC
>-|TRBJ2-1|TRBV5-4|-
CASSLGPFGVRNEQFF
TGTGCCAGCAGCTTGGGCCCCTTTGGAGTGCGCAATGAGCAGTTCTTC
>-|TRBJ1-2|TRBV7-9|few
CASSLTHYGYTF
TGTGCCAGCAGCTTAACCCACTATGGCTACACCTTC
>TRBD2|TRBJ2-7|TRBV27|once
CASSPGTRPEQYF
TGTGCCAGCAGTCCGGGGACTAGACCCGAGCAGTACTTC
>-|TRBJ1-1|TRBV4-3|few
CASGRSTFSAEAFF
TGCGCCAGCGGACGAAGTACATTCTCCGCTGAAGCTTTCTTT
>-|TRBJ1-2|TRBV5-1|few
CASNLDPIRTELSYGYTF
TGCGCCAGCAACCTAGATCCAATCCGGACAGAGCTGTCCTATGGCTACACCTTC
>TRBD2|TRBJ2-7|TRBV4-2|-
CASSHMTSGRIDEQYF
TGTGCCAGCAGCCACATGACTAGCGGGAGAATTGACGAGCAGTACTTC
>TRBD2|TRBJ2-1|TRBV5-1|-
CASSLQTSGSGEQFF
TGCGCCAGCAGCTTGCAGACTAGCGGGAGTGGTGAGCAGTTCTTC
>TRBD2|TRBJ2-1|TRBV19|few
CATEITSGLGGNEQFF
TGTGCCACCGAAATTACTAGCGGGCTTGGGGGTAATGAGCAGTTCTTC
>TRBD2|TRBJ2-1|TRBV5-1|-
CASSTIAGSSYNEQFF
TGCGCCAGCAGCACTATAGCGGGGAGCTCCTACAATGAGCAGTTCTTC
>-|TRBJ1-3|TRBV29-1|once
CSVGAGNTIYF
TGCAGCGTCGGGGCGGGAAACACCATATATTTT
>TRBD1|TRBJ1-4|TRBV5-8|once
CASSAGQGAYEKLFF
TGTGCCAGCAGCGCGGGACAGGGGGCATATGAAAAACTGTTTTTT
>TRBD1|TRBJ2-7|TRBV5-1|-
CASSPQSGTDYEQYF
TGCGCCAGCAGCCCACAGTCAGGGACAGACTACGAGCAGTACTTC
>-|TRBJ2-7|TRBV20-1|-
CSARGTYEQYF
TGCAGTGCTAGGGGGACCTACGAGCAGTACTTC
>-|TRBJ2-7|TRBV5-1|once
CASSLAGRAYEQYF
TGCGCCAGCAGCTTGGCCGGGAGAGCCTACGAGCAGTACTTC
>TRBD1|TRBJ2-1|TRBV7-3|-
CASSPGQGPNEQFF
TGTGCCAGCAGCCCGGGACAGGGACCAAATGAGCAGTTCTTC
>TRBD2|TRBJ2-5|TRBV5-6|-
CASSRLARQETQYF
TGTGCCAGCAGCCGACTAGCGAGACAAGAGACCCAGTACTTC
>-|TRBJ2-7|TRBV19|-
CASSTGSGRGYEQYF
TGTGCCAGTAGCACAGGGTCAGGCCGGGGCTACGAGCAGTACTTC
>TRBD1|TRBJ1-5|TRBV19|-
CASRPGGGINQPQHF
TGTGCCAGTAGGCCCGGAGGGGGCATCAATCAGCCCCAGCATTTT
>TRBD1|TRBJ1-4|TRBV27|-
CAACGTGNEKLFF
TGTGCCGCTTGCGGGACAGGGAATGAAAAACTGTTTTTT
>TRBD2|TRBJ2-7|TRBV7-9|-
CASSPRITSGGKSYEQYF
TGTGCCAGCAGCCCGCGGATAACTAGCGGGGGCAAATCCTACGAGCAGTACTTC
>-|TRBJ2-2|TRBV7-9|-
CASSPDRPNTGELFF
TGTGCCAGCAGTCCTGACAGGCCGAACACCGGGGAGCTGTTTTTT
>-|TRBJ2-7|TRBV10-3|once
CAISEGVIGGPDQYF
TGTGCCATCAGTGAAGGGGTGATTGGCGGACCCGACCAGTACTTC
>TRBD2|TRBJ2-7|TRBV6-7|-
CASSYPGTSGTYEQYF
TGTGCCAGCAGTTACCCAGGGACTAGCGGAACCTACGAGCAGTACTTC
>-|TRBJ2-1|TRBV10-3|-
CANQDVLGNNEQFF
TGTGCCAACCAGGACGTCTTGGGAAACAATGAGCAGTTCTTC
>TRBD2|TRBJ2-7|TRBV4-1|-
CASSRSGGRNSYEQYF
TGCGCCAGCAGCCGGAGCGGGGGGCGGAACTCCTACGAGCAGTACTTC
>TRBD2|TRBJ2-5|TRBV5-1|-
CASSFAGGETQYF
TGCGCCAGCAGTTTTGCGGGGGGAGAGACCCAGTACTTC
>TRBD2|TRBJ2-7|TRBV27|-
CASSRRAGAIKGSYEQYF
TGTGCCAGCAGTCGACGAGCGGGAGCCATAAAAGGATCCTACGAGCAGTACTTC
>-|TRBJ1-3|TRBV18|-
CASSPDGNTIYF
TGTGCCAGCTCACCGGATGGAAACACCATATATTTT
>TRBD1|TRBJ1-5|TRBV2|-
CASRPHRGPGNQPQHF
TGTGCCAGCAGGCCACACAGGGGCCCTGGCAATCAGCCCCAGCATTTT
>-|TRBJ2-6|TRBV6-1|-
CASSVGSGANVLTF
TGTGCCAGCAGCGTGGGGTCTGGGGCCAACGTCCTGACTTTC
>TRBD2|TRBJ2-7|TRBV10-2|-
CASRWGGYEQYF
TGCGCCAGCAGATGGGGGGGCTACGAGCAGTACTTC
>-|TRBJ2-2|TRBV6-1|few
CASISRAPGELFF
TGTGCCAGCATAAGTCGCGCACCCGGGGAGCTGTTTTTT
>-|TRBJ1-2|TRBV6-5|-
CASSYSPGTQRGYTF
TGTGCCAGCAGTTACTCCCCCGGGACACAGAGAGGCTACACCTTC
>-|TRBJ1-5|TRBV6-5|few
CASRGGGNQPQHF
TGTGCCAGCAGGGGAGGGGGCAATCAGCCCCAGCATTTT
>TRBD2|TRBJ2-7|TRBV27|-
CASHPGLAESYEQYF
TGTGCCAGCCATCCTGGACTAGCGGAATCCTACGAGCAGTACTTC